Below, one T cell receptor beta chain is given with its context. Assay used: immunoSEQ multiplex PCR; TCRdb lists only in-frame clones, some missing. The repertoire has tens of thousands of clones, approximately 79% of them found once; the top ten carry 3% to 3.5%. The germline V gene has CDR1 SEHNR and CDR2 FQNEAQ (reference sequence). The CDR3 extends over 16 amino acids. The V end lost 1 base, the J end lost 0 bases, and 10 bases lay between the germline ends. This specimen comes from a study of early stage breast cancer tumors. Specimen: blood. This chain joins TRBV7-9 and TRBJ2-1; no firm D call. This TCR was sampled from a person in their sixties or seventies with breast cancer. The CDR3, as DNA: TGTGCCAGCAGCTTAGAGAGCCTGAGCTCCTACAATGAGCAGTTCTTC. Protein product: CASSLESLSSYNEQFF.